This entry lists 9 T cell receptor beta chains sequenced from one sample in a study of blood T cell repertoires in COVID-19. Only in-frame clones appear in the TCRdb table, and some are missing; sequencing was by immunoSEQ multiplex PCR. Among approximately 140,000 clones listed, approximately 84% were seen once. The sequencing sample was made of peripheral blood. These receptors were collected from a woman aged 80 or older with acute or convalescent COVID-19.

CDR3 residues: CASSIQGQGALRETQYF. DNA of the CDR3: TGTGCCAGCAGTATTCAGGGACAGGGGGCGCTGAGAGAGACCCAGTACTTC. The V and J genes are TRBV3-1 (or the pseudogene TRBV3-2) and TRBJ2-5, with 12 bases that match TRBD1. The trim removed 6 bases at V and 4 bases at J, leaving 12 bases unmatched. The germline V gene has CDR1 LGHDT and CDR2 YNNKEL (reference sequence). This CDR3 contains 17 residues.

This clone was counted between two and nine times. The chain links TRBV25-1 to TRBJ1-4, with 8 bases aligning to TRBD1. V lost 3 bases, J lost 7 bases, and 7 bases stayed unmatched. The germline gives CDR1 MGHDK, CDR2 SYGVNS. This CDR3 has 15 amino acids. CDR3 coding DNA: TGTGCCAGCAGTGACAGGGGGCCAGGGGTTGAAAAACTGTTTTTT. This translates into CASSDRGPGVEKLFF.

DNA for the CDR3: TGTGCCAGCAGTGGTGGGGGACAGGGCGCTGAAAAACTGTTTTTT. Its protein product is CASSGGGQGAEKLFF. This chain connects TRBV2 to TRBJ1-4, with TRBD1 identical over 9 bases. The V and J ends lost 4 bases and 7 bases, in that order; junction bases with no gene match: 7. The CDR3 spans 15 residues. CDR1 and CDR2 from the germline V gene are SNHLY and FYNNEI.

V usage is TRBV20-1 and J usage is TRBJ1-2; 8 bases are a match to TRBD1. CDR3 size: 16 residues. Germline CDR1 is DFQATT and CDR2 is SNEGSKA (reference sequence). J gave up 5 bases and V 3 bases, and 14 bases lay outside the gene matches. CDR3 loop: CSASTPSGQGGYGYTF. Written as DNA, the CDR3 is TGCAGTGCTAGTACCCCATCTGGACAGGGAGGGTATGGCTACACCTTC.

This chain links TRBV3-1 (or the pseudogene TRBV3-2) with TRBJ1-2; D is possibly TRBD1 (5 bases). This CDR3 region has 15 residues. V was clipped by 1 base and J by 7 bases, with 16 bases between them. Germline lookup yields CDR1 LGHDT and CDR2 YNNKEL (reference sequence). CDR3 amino acids: CASSQVGQGGTGYTF. The CDR3 DNA sequence: TGTGCCAGCAGCCAAGTGGGGCAGGGAGGAACTGGCTACACCTTC.

This chain links TRBV6-2 or TRBV6-3 with TRBJ2-7; D remains unclear. The CDR3 runs 12 residues. CDR1 and CDR2 from the germline V gene are MNHEY and SVGEGT. Trimming removed 2 bases from V and 2 bases from J, with 4 bases in between. DNA for the CDR3: TGTGCCAGCAGTTACCAAACCTACGAGCAGTACTTC. Its protein product is CASSYQTYEQYF.

The chain is built from TRBV7-6 and TRBJ2-5; 9 positions match TRBD2. CDR1 and CDR2 (germline): SGHVS, FNYEAQ. CDR3 size: 14 residues. The trim removed 5 bases at V and 4 bases at J, leaving 5 bases unmatched. CDR3 bases: TGTGCCAGCAGCATAGAAGCGGGAGGAGAGACCCAGTACTTC. Translation: CASSIEAGGETQYF. The full variable domain, completed using reference TRBV7-6 and TRBJ2-5, is GAGVSQSPRYKVTKRGQDVALRCDPISGHVSLYWYRQALGQGPEFLTYFNYEAQQDKSGLPNDRFSAERPEGSISTLTIQRTEQRDSAMYRCASSIEAGGETQYFGPGTRLLVL.

The gene calls are TRBV19 and TRBJ1-4; 8 bases are a match to TRBD1. Germline V gene data show CDR1 as LNHDA and CDR2 as SQIVND (reference sequence). The CDR3 spans 14 residues. The V gene end was trimmed by 3 bases and the J gene end by 8 bases; junction bases not matched to a gene: 5. CDR3 loop: CASSMGQVGEKLFF. For the CDR3, the DNA is TGTGCCAGTAGTATGGGACAGGTCGGGGAAAAACTGTTTTTT.

V usage is TRBV27 and J usage is TRBJ2-5; weak D call: TRBD2 (7 bases). The germline V gene encodes CDR1 MNHEY and CDR2 SMNVEV (reference sequence). The CDR3 runs 19 residues. With 2 bases removed from V and 7 bases from J, the gap between germline ends came to 29 bases. This chain's CDR3 is CASSLMAGAGQTSKGTQYF. The CDR3 DNA is TGTGCCAGCAGTTTAATGGCCGGAGCGGGACAAACAAGCAAGGGGACCCAGTACTTC.